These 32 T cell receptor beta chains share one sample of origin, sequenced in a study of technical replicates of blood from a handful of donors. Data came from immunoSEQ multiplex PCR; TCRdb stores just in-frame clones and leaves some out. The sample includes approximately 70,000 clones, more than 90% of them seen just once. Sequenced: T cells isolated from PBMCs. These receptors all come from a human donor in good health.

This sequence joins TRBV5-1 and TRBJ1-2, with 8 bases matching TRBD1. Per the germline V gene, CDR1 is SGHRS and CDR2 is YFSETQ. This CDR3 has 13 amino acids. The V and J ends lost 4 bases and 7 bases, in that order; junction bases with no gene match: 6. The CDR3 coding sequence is TGCGCCAGCAGCCCCGGACAGGGTGTTGGCTACACCTTC. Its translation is CASSPGQGVGYTF.

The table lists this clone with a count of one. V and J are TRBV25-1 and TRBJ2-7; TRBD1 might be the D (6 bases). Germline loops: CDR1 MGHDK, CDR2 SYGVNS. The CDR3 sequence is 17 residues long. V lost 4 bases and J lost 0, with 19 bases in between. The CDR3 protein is CASSATEGHQFSYEQYF. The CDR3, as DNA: TGTGCCAGCAGTGCTACAGAGGGACACCAATTCTCCTACGAGCAGTACTTC.

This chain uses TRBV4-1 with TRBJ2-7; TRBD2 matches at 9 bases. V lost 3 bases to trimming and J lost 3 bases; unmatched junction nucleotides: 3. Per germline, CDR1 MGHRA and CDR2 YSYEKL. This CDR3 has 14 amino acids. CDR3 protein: CASSHGGRVYEQYF. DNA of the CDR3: TGCGCCAGCAGCCATGGCGGGAGGGTCTACGAGCAGTACTTC.

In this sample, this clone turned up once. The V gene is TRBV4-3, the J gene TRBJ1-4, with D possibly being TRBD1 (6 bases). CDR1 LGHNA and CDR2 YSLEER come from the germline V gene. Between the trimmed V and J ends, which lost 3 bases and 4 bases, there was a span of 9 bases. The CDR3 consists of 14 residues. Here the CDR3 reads CASSQGAYNEKLFF. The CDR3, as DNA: TGCGCCAGCAGCCAGGGGGCTTATAATGAAAAACTGTTTTTT.

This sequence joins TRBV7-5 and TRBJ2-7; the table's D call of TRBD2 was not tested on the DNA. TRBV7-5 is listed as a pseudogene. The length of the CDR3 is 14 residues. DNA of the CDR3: TGTGCCAGAAGCTCTATATACTTCTCCTACGAGCAGTACTTC. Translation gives CARSSIYFSYEQYF.

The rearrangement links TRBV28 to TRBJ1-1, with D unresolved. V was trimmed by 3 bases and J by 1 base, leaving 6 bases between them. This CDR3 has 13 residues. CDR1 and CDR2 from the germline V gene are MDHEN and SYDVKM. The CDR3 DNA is TGTGCCAGCAGTTTTTCCGGGAACACTGAAGCTTTCTTT. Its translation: CASSFSGNTEAFF. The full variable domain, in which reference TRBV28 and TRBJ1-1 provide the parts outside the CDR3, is DVKVTQSSRYLVKRTGEKVFLECVQDMDHENMFWYRQDPGLGLRLIYFSYDVKMKEKGDIPEGYSVSREKKERFSLILESASTNQTSMYLCASSFSGNTEAFFGQGTRLTVV.

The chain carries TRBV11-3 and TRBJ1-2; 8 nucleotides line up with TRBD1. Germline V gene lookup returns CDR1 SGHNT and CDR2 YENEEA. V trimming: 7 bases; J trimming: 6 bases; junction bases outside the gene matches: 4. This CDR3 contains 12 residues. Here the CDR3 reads CASKGQGHGYTF. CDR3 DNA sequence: TGTGCCAGCAAAGGACAGGGCCATGGCTACACCTTC.

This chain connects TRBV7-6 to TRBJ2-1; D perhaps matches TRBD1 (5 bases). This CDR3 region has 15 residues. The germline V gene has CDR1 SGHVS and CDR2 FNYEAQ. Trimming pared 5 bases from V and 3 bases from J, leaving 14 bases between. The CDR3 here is CASSPVRGNYNEQFF. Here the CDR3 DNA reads TGTGCCAGCAGCCCGGTAAGGGGCAACTACAATGAGCAGTTCTTC. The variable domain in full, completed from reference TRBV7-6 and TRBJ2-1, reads GAGVSQSPRYKVTKRGQDVALRCDPISGHVSLYWYRQALGQGPEFLTYFNYEAQQDKSGLPNDRFSAERPEGSISTLTIQRTEQRDSAMYRCASSPVRGNYNEQFFGPGTRLTVL.

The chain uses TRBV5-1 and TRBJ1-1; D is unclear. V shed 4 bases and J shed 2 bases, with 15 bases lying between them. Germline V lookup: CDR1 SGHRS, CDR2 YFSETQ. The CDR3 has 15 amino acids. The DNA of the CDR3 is TGCGCCAGCAGCCAGACCCCGGGATCTAACACTGAAGCTTTCTTT. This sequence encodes CASSQTPGSNTEAFF. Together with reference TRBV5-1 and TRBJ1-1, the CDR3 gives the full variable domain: KAGVTQTPRYLIKTRGQQVTLSCSPISGHRSVSWYQQTPGQGLQFLFEYFSETQRNKGNFPGRFSGRQFSNSRSEMNVSTLELGDSALYLCASSQTPGSNTEAFFGQGTRLTVV.

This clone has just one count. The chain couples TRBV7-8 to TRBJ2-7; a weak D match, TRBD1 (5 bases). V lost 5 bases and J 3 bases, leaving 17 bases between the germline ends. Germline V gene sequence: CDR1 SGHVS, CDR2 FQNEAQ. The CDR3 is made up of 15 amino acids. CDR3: CASSTGPDAGYEQYF. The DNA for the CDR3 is TGTGCCAGCAGCACAGGACCGGACGCTGGCTACGAGCAGTACTTC.

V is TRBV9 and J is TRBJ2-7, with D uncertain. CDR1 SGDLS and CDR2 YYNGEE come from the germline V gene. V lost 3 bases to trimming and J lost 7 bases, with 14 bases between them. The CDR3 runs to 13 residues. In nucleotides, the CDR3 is TGTGCCAGCAGCGCCTCGATCGGTTCAGAGCAGTACTTC. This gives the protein CASSASIGSEQYF.

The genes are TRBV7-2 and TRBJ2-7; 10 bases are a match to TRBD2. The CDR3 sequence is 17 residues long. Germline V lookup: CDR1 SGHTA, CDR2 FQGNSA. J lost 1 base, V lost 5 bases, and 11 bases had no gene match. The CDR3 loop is CASSPGPSGGISYEQYF. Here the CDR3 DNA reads TGTGCCAGCAGCCCAGGCCCTAGCGGGGGTATTTCCTACGAGCAGTACTTC.

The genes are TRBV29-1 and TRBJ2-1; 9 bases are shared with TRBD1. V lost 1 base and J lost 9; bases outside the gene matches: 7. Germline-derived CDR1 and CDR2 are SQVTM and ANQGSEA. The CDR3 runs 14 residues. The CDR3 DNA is TGCAGCGTTGAAGGGGACAGGGAGTTGGGTGAGCAGTTCTTC. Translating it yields CSVEGDRELGEQFF.

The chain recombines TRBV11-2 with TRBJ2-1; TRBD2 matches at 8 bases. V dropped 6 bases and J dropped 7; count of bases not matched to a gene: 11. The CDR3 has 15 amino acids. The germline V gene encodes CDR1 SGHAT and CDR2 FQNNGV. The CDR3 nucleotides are TGTGCCAGCAGGTACGGGACTAGGGGAAGTAATGAGCAGTTCTTC. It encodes CASRYGTRGSNEQFF.

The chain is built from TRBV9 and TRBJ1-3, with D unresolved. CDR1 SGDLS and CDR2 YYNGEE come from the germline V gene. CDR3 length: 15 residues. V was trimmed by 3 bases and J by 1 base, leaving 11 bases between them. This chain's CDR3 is CASSAFRESGNTIYF. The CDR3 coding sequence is TGTGCCAGCAGCGCTTTTAGGGAGTCTGGAAACACCATATATTTT.

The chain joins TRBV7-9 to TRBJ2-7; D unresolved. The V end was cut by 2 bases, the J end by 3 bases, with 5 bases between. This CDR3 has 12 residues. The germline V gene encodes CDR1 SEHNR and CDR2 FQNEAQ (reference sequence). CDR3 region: CASSLSYYEQYF. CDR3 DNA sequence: TGTGCCAGCAGCTTATCTTACTACGAGCAGTACTTC. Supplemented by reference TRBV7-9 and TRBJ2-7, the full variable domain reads DTGVSQNPRHKITKRGQNVTFRCDPISEHNRLYWYRQTLGQGPEFLTYFQNEAQLEKSRLLSDRFSAERPKGSFSTLEIQRTEQGDSAMYLCASSLSYYEQYFGPGTRLTVT.

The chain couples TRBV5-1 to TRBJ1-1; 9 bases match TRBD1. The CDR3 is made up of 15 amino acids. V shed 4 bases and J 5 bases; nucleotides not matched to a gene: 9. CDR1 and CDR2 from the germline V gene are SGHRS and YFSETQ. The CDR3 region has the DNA TGCGCCAGCAGCACATCGGGACAGGGTAGTACTGAAGCTTTCTTT. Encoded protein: CASSTSGQGSTEAFF.

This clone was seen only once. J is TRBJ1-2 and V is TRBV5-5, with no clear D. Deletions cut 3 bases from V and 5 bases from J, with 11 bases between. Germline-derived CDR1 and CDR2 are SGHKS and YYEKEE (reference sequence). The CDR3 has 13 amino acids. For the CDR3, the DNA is TGTGCCAGCAGCTCCGACGGAGGGTATGGCTACACCTTC. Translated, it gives CASSSDGGYGYTF.

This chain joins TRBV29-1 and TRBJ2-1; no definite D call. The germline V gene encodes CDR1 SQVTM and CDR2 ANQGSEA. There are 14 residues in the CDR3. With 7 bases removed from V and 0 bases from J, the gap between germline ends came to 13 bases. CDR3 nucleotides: TGCAGCGGACGAGCGTCAAGCTCCTACAATGAGCAGTTCTTC. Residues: CSGRASSSYNEQFF.

The CDR3 DNA follows: TGTGCCAGCAGCTTAGCGGGAGCTGGGGCCAACGTCCTGACTTTC. It encodes CASSLAGAGANVLTF. The genes are TRBV7-9 and TRBJ2-6; tentative D call: TRBD2 (5 bases). The germline V gene has CDR1 SEHNR and CDR2 FQNEAQ (reference sequence). The CDR3 extends over 15 amino acids. Trimming removed 0 bases at V and 2 bases at J, with 5 bases between.

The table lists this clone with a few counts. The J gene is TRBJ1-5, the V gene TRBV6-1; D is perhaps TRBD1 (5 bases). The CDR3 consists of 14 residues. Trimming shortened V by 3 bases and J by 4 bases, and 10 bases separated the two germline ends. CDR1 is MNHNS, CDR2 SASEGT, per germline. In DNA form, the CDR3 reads TGTGCCAGCAGTGATGAACAGGCTAATCAGCCCCAGCATTTT. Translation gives CASSDEQANQPQHF.

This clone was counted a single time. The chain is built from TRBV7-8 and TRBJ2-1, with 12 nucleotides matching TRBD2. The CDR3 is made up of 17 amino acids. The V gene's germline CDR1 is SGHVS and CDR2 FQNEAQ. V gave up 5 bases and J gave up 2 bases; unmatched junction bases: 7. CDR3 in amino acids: CASSQTSGRGTYNEQFF. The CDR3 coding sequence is TGTGCCAGCAGCCAGACTAGCGGGAGAGGAACCTACAATGAGCAGTTCTTC. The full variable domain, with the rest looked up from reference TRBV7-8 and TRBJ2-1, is GAGVSQSPRYKVAKRGQDVALRCDPISGHVSLFWYQQALGQGPEFLTYFQNEAQLDKSGLPSDRFFAERPEGSVSTLKIQRTQQEDSAVYLCASSQTSGRGTYNEQFFGPGTRLTVL.

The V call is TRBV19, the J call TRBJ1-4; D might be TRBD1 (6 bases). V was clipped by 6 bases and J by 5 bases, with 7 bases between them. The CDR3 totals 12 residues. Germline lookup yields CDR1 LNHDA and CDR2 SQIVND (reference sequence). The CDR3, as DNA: TGTGCCAGTAGGGACAGAAATGAAAAACTGTTTTTT. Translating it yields CASRDRNEKLFF.

CDR3 bases: TGTGCCAGCAGCGTAGGCTCGCTAGCGGGGGCCTCCTACGAGCAGTACTTC. Translating it yields CASSVGSLAGASYEQYF. This chain connects TRBV9 to TRBJ2-7, with 10 bases lining up with TRBD2. The germline V gene has CDR1 SGDLS and CDR2 YYNGEE. Losses at the gene ends were 0 bases for V and 0 bases for J; bases not matched to a gene: 6. The CDR3 totals 17 residues. Based on the CDR3 plus reference TRBV9 and TRBJ2-7, the full variable domain is DSGVTQTPKHLITATGQRVTLRCSPRSGDLSVYWYQQSLDQGLQFLIQYYNGEERAKGNILERFSAQQFPDLHSELNLSSLELGDSALYFCASSVGSLAGASYEQYFGPGTRLTVT.

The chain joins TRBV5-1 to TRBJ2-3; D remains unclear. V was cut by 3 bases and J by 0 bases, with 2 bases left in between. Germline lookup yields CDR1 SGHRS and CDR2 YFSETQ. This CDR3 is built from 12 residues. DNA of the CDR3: TGCGCCAGCAGCTCTAGCACAGATACGCAGTATTTT. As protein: CASSSSTDTQYF.

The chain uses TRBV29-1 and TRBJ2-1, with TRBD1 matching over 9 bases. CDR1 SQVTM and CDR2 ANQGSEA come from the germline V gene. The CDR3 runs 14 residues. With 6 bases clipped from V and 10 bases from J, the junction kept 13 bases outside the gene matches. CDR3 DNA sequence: TGCAGCGTAAGAGGCTCGGGACAGGGTGAGGAGCAGTTCTTC. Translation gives CSVRGSGQGEEQFF.

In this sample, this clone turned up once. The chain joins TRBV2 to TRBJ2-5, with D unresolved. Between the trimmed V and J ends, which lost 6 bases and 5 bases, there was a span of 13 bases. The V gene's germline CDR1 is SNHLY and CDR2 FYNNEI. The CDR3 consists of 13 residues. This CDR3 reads CASSGGLRETQYF. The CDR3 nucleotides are TGTGCCAGCAGCGGCGGCCTCCGGGAGACCCAGTACTTC.

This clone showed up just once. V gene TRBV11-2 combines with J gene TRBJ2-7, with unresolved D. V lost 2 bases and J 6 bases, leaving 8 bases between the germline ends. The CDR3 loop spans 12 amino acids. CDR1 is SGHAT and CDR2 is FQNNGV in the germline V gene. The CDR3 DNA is TGTGCCAGCAGCTTAAAATCCGGCGAGCAGTACTTC. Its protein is CASSLKSGEQYF. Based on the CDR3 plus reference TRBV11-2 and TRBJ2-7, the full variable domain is EAGVAQSPRYKIIEKRQSVAFWCNPISGHATLYWYQQILGQGPKLLIQFQNNGVVDDSQLPKDRFSAERLKGVDSTLKIQPAKLEDSAVYLCASSLKSGEQYFGPGTRLTVT.

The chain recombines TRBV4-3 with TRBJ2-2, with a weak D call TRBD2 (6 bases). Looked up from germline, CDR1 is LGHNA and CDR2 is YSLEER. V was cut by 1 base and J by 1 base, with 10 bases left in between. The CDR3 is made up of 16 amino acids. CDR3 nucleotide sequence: TGCGCCAGCAGCCAAGCGGGGGTAGGGAACACCGGGGAGCTGTTTTTT. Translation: CASSQAGVGNTGELFF.

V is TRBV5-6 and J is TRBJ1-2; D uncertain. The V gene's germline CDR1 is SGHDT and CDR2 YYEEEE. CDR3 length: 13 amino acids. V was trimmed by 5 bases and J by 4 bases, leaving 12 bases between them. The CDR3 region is CASRAAGIYGYTF. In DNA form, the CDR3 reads TGTGCCAGCAGAGCCGCGGGGATCTATGGCTACACCTTC.

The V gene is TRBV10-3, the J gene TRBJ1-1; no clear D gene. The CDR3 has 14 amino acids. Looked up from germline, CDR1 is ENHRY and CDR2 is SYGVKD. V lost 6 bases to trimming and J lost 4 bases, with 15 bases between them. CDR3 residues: CAISSTGVGTEAFF. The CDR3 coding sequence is TGTGCCATCAGCTCAACGGGAGTTGGCACTGAAGCTTTCTTT.

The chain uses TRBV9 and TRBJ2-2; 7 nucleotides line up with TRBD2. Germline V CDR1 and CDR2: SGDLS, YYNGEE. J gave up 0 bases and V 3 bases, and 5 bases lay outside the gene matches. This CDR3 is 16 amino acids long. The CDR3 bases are TGTGCCAGCAGCGGATGGGGGGGGGCGAACACCGGGGAGCTGTTTTTT. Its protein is CASSGWGGANTGELFF. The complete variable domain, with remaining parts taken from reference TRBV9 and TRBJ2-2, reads DSGVTQTPKHLITATGQRVTLRCSPRSGDLSVYWYQQSLDQGLQFLIQYYNGEERAKGNILERFSAQQFPDLHSELNLSSLELGDSALYFCASSGWGGANTGELFFGEGSRLTVL.